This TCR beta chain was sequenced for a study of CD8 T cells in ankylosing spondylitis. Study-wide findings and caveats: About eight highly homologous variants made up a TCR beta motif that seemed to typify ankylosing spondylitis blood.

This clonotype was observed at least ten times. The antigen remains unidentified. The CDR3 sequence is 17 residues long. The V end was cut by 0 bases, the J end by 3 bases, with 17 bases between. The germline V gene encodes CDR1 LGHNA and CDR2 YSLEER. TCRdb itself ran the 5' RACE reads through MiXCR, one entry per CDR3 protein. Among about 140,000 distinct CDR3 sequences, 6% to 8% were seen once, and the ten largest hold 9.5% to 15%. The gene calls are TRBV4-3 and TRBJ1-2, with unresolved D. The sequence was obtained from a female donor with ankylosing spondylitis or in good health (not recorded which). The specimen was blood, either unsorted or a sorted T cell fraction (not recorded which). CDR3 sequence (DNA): TGCGCCAGCAGCCAAGATGTGCCCGGTGGTCCGCACTATGGCTACACCTTC. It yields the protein CASSQDVPGGPHYGYTF.